A single sample is the source of the 12 T cell receptor beta chains below, sequenced in a study of CD4+ T cells in melanoma. Generated by immunoSEQ multiplex PCR, the TCRdb table keeps only in-frame clones and is missing some. Of roughly 150,000 clones in the sample, about 93% are singletons; the top ten hold approximately 1.5%. These receptor sequences come from a human donor with melanoma.

The chain uses TRBV9 and TRBJ2-1; D perhaps matches TRBD2 (6 bases). CDR1 and CDR2 from the germline V gene are SGDLS and YYNGEE. With 0 bases removed from V and 0 bases from J, the gap between germline ends came to 10 bases. This CDR3 comprises 16 residues. DNA for the CDR3: TGTGCCAGCAGCGTAGGGGCGGGAAGCTCCTACAATGAGCAGTTCTTC. It yields the protein CASSVGAGSSYNEQFF.

The V gene is TRBV6-5, the J gene TRBJ1-2; 10 bases align to TRBD1. Per germline, CDR1 MNHEY and CDR2 SVGAGI. The V and J ends lost 2 bases and 4 bases, in that order; junction bases with no gene match: 7. The CDR3 loop spans 16 amino acids. The CDR3 DNA reads as TGTGCCAGCAGTTACGCAGCGACAGGGGGCGGCTATGGCTACACCTTC. This gives the protein CASSYAATGGGYGYTF.

This clone was observed a single time. The rearrangement joins TRBV30 to TRBJ1-5, with D maybe TRBD1 (5 bases). The CDR3 runs 14 residues. Per germline, CDR1 GTSNPN and CDR2 SVGIG (reference sequence). V lost 1 base and J 5 bases, leaving 12 bases between the germline ends. CDR3 nucleotides: TGTGCCTGGAGTGCCCGCCGGGGCCATCAGCCCCAGCATTTT. Amino acids: CAWSARRGHQPQHF.

The chain is built from TRBV5-1 and TRBJ2-7; TRBD1 might be the D (6 bases). Germline CDR1 is SGHRS and CDR2 is YFSETQ. V lost 1 base and J lost 3, with 11 bases in between. This CDR3 region has 14 residues. The CDR3 bases are TGCGCCAGCAGCTTGACTCGGGGACACTACGAGCAGTACTTC. Translation: CASSLTRGHYEQYF.

This chain uses TRBV6-6 with TRBJ2-1; TRBD2 aligns across 10 bases. Germline CDR1 and CDR2: MNHNY and SVGAGI (reference sequence). This CDR3 is 15 amino acids long. The V segment lost 6 bases and the J segment 9 bases; nucleotides outside the gene matches: 11. CDR3 sequence (DNA): TGTGCCAGCAGGACGAGCGGGGGGGAATTCGGTGAGCAGTTCTTC. Its protein product is CASRTSGGEFGEQFF.

Points on this clone: This specimen includes other DNA sequences encoding the same CDR3. As DNA, the CDR3 is TGTGCCAGCAGCTTAGCCAGGGACAACTCCTACGAGCAGTACTTC. This sequence encodes CASSLARDNSYEQYF. V gene TRBV7-9 combines with J gene TRBJ2-7, with D perhaps TRBD1 (6 bases). The CDR3 is 15 amino acids. V dropped 0 bases and J dropped 0 bases, with 9 bases sitting between them. Per the germline V gene, CDR1 is SEHNR and CDR2 is FQNEAQ (reference sequence).

The chain employs TRBV29-1 and TRBJ2-1, with 10 positions matching TRBD2. The CDR3 loop spans 14 amino acids. V trimming: 3 bases; J trimming: 8 bases; junction bases outside the gene matches: 7. Germline values: CDR1 SQVTM, CDR2 ANQGSEA. In nucleotides, the CDR3 is TGCAGCGTTGAGAGCGGGGGGGGCCTCCATGAGCAGTTCTTC. Its protein product is CSVESGGGLHEQFF.

The chain has TRBV19 and TRBJ1-6; 9 nucleotides match TRBD1. The CDR3 is made up of 16 amino acids. CDR1 is LNHDA, CDR2 SQIVND, per germline (reference sequence). V dropped 7 bases and J dropped 6; count of bases not matched to a gene: 10. This chain's CDR3 is CASTADRGQGNSPLHF. CDR3 sequence (DNA): TGTGCCAGTACCGCCGACAGGGGACAGGGTAATTCACCCCTCCACTTT. The complete variable domain, with remaining parts taken from reference TRBV19 and TRBJ1-6, reads DGGITQSPKYLFRKEGQNVTLSCEQNLNHDAMYWYRQDPGQGLRLIYYSQIVNDFQKGDIAEGYSVSREKKESFPLTVTSAQKNPTAFYLCASTADRGQGNSPLHFGNGTRLTVT.

The chain links TRBV28 to TRBJ1-1, with D uncertain. Germline V gene lookup returns CDR1 MDHEN and CDR2 SYDVKM. V was clipped by 1 base and J by 3 bases, with 9 bases between them. The CDR3 is 14 residues long. The chain's CDR3 is CASSLSQAYTEAFF. In DNA form, the CDR3 reads TGTGCCAGCAGTTTATCGCAGGCGTACACTGAAGCTTTCTTT.

The chain has TRBV6-1 and TRBJ1-4, with 11 bases matching TRBD1. This CDR3 is 14 amino acids long. Trimming removed 6 bases from V and 7 bases from J; junction bases left unmatched: 4. From germline, CDR1 is MNHNS and CDR2 SASEGT. CDR3 sequence (DNA): TGTGCCAGCAGCACCGGGACAGGGGGTGAAAAACTGTTTTTT. Its translation: CASSTGTGGEKLFF.

CDR3 sequence: CSVGLGGDTEAFF. CDR3 sequence (DNA): TGCAGCGTTGGCCTGGGAGGGGACACTGAAGCTTTCTTT. This chain uses TRBV29-1 with TRBJ1-1, with a possible D match to TRBD1 (5 bases). Germline V gene lookup returns CDR1 SQVTM and CDR2 ANQGSEA. The CDR3 covers 13 residues. V was trimmed by 4 bases and J by 3 bases, leaving 12 bases between them.

The rearrangement joins TRBV27 to TRBJ2-7; 13 bases agree with TRBD2. Germline V CDR1 and CDR2: MNHEY, SMNVEV (reference sequence). The CDR3 loop spans 17 amino acids. J gave up 3 bases and V 5 bases, and 10 bases lay outside the gene matches. CDR3 protein: CASSRSGTSGVVYEQYF. CDR3 nucleotide sequence: TGTGCCAGCAGTCGATCCGGGACTAGCGGGGTCGTCTACGAGCAGTACTTC.